These 24 T cell receptor beta chains were sequenced from one sample in a study of control samples from healthy donors and cancer patients. Assay used: immunoSEQ multiplex PCR; TCRdb lists only in-frame clones, some missing. The top ten hold 6% to 9.5% of the sample, which has around 140,000 clones, roughly 86% seen once. Sequencing was performed on PBMCs. All receptors come from a man in his fifties with head and neck cancer.

This sequence joins TRBV2 and TRBJ1-1, with D possibly matching TRBD1 (6 bases). There are 12 residues in the CDR3. V lost 7 bases and J lost 3, with 9 bases in between. Germline assignment: CDR1 SNHLY and CDR2 FYNNEI. The CDR3 sequence is CASNRVDTEAFF. CDR3 DNA: TGTGCCAGCAACAGGGTCGACACTGAAGCTTTCTTT.

This clone appeared a single time. The CDR3 loop reads CAISESFGDSGGKNEQFF. Written as DNA, the CDR3 is TGTGCCATCAGTGAGTCGTTTGGCGATAGCGGGGGGAAAAATGAGCAGTTCTTC. V is TRBV10-3 and J is TRBJ2-1; 10 bases fit TRBD2. CDR3 size: 18 residues. Germline loops: CDR1 ENHRY, CDR2 SYGVKD. With V trimmed by 0 bases and J by 7 bases, 12 bases remained unmatched.

The V gene is TRBV2, the J gene TRBJ2-7; no definite D call. The germline CDR1 and CDR2 sequences are SNHLY and FYNNEI. The CDR3 has 10 residues. Trimming took 3 bases from V and 4 from J, leaving 1 base between them. This CDR3 reads CASSDYEQYF. The CDR3 DNA sequence: TGTGCCAGCAGTGATTACGAGCAGTACTTC.

The rearrangement links TRBV4-1 to TRBJ2-5; D is possibly TRBD2 (5 bases). The germline gives CDR1 MGHRA, CDR2 YSYEKL. This CDR3 has 14 residues. V lost 4 bases to trimming and J lost 5 bases, with 14 bases between them. The CDR3 is CASSPGVLRETQYF. CDR3 DNA sequence: TGCGCCAGCAGCCCCGGGGTTTTAAGGGAGACCCAGTACTTC.

The J gene is TRBJ1-4, the V gene TRBV5-8, with D perhaps TRBD1 (6 bases). Germline-derived CDR1 and CDR2 are SGHTS and YDEGEE. The V and J ends lost 4 bases and 6 bases respectively, with 13 bases between them. The CDR3 is 14 amino acids. The DNA of the CDR3 is TGTGCCAGCAGCAGTACAGGGTGGGATGAAAAACTGTTTTTT. It codes for CASSSTGWDEKLFF.

The V gene is TRBV3-1 (or the pseudogene TRBV3-2), the J gene TRBJ2-7; 7 positions match TRBD1. The germline V gene has CDR1 LGHDT and CDR2 YNNKEL (reference sequence). The CDR3 sequence is 14 residues long. V was pared by 4 bases and J by 2 bases, with 5 bases of the junction left unmatched. The CDR3 DNA sequence: TGTGCCAGCAGCCCGACCGGGACAGCCTACGAGCAGTACTTC. Translation gives CASSPTGTAYEQYF.

The chain joins TRBV7-8 to TRBJ2-7; 9 bases are a match to TRBD1. The CDR3 spans 17 residues. Germline V gene lookup returns CDR1 SGHVS and CDR2 FQNEAQ. Germline trimming cut 3 bases from V and 3 bases from J; bases unmatched to any gene: 12. CDR3 protein: CASSLSGGQGPNYEQYF. The CDR3 coding sequence is TGTGCCAGCAGCTTGTCGGGGGGACAGGGCCCCAACTACGAGCAGTACTTC.

This clone appeared a few times. V gene TRBV5-1 combines with J gene TRBJ2-7, with a weak D call TRBD2 (5 bases). The V gene's germline CDR1 is SGHRS and CDR2 YFSETQ. The CDR3 loop spans 15 amino acids. V was trimmed by 1 base and J by 5 bases, leaving 16 bases between them. CDR3 protein: CASSLLGSPRNEQYF. Here the CDR3 DNA reads TGCGCCAGCAGCTTGTTAGGGAGTCCGCGCAACGAGCAGTACTTC.

The genes are TRBV6-5 and TRBJ2-1; 12 bases are shared with TRBD1. Germline trimming cut 0 bases from V and 4 bases from J; bases unmatched to any gene: 1. The CDR3 loop spans 16 amino acids. Germline CDR1 is MNHEY and CDR2 is SVGAGI. In nucleotides, the CDR3 is TGTGCCAGCAGTTACTCGGGACAGGGGGCTTACAATGAGCAGTTCTTC. Translating gives CASSYSGQGAYNEQFF.

The J gene is TRBJ2-7, the V gene TRBV5-4, with 8 bases fitting TRBD2. This CDR3 is built from 15 residues. Germline values: CDR1 SGHNT, CDR2 YYREEE (reference sequence). The J segment lost 2 bases and the V segment lost 1 base, leaving 5 bases of the junction unmatched. In DNA, the CDR3 is TGTGCCAGCAGCTTGTTCGGGGGGGCCCCCTACGAGCAGTACTTC. Translation: CASSLFGGAPYEQYF.

The CDR3 protein is CASSDSGQGAVEQYF. The CDR3, as DNA: TGCGCCAGCAGTGACTCAGGACAGGGGGCGGTGGAGCAGTACTTC. The rearrangement links TRBV10-1 to TRBJ2-7, with 11 bases lining up with TRBD1. The CDR3 spans 15 residues. Trimming took 3 bases from V and 7 from J; bases not matched to a gene: 8. CDR1 WNHNN and CDR2 SYGVQD come from the germline V gene (reference sequence).

This chain connects TRBV27 to TRBJ1-4; D gene ambiguous. CDR3 length: 14 amino acids. Looked up from germline, CDR1 is MNHEY and CDR2 is SMNVEV (reference sequence). The germline V and J ends were trimmed by 2 bases and 10 bases, with 14 bases remaining between them. CDR3 sequence reads: CASSLTRQNGKLFF. In DNA, the CDR3 is TGTGCCAGCAGTTTAACCAGGCAGAACGGAAAACTGTTTTTT. The variable domain in full, completed from reference TRBV27 and TRBJ1-4, reads EAQVTQNPRYLITVTGKKLTVTCSQNMNHEYMSWYRQDPGLGLRQIYYSMNVEVTDKGDVPEGYKVSRKEKRNFPLILESPSPNQTSLYFCASSLTRQNGKLFFGSGTQLSVL.

This clone appeared a single time. The CDR3: CASSETGATNYGYTF. As DNA, the CDR3 is TGTGCCAGCAGTGAGACAGGGGCGACTAACTATGGCTACACCTTC. This chain connects TRBV6-1 to TRBJ1-2, with TRBD1 matching 8 bases. Germline values: CDR1 MNHNS, CDR2 SASEGT. J gave up 0 bases and V 3 bases, and 3 bases lay outside the gene matches. This CDR3 comprises 15 residues.

The chain employs TRBV10-2 and TRBJ2-3, with a possible D match to TRBD2 (5 bases). V shed 7 bases and J shed 1 base, with 12 bases lying between them. Germline V gene sequence: CDR1 WSHSY, CDR2 SAAADI. The CDR3 totals 14 residues. This CDR3 is CASNLGMGTDTQYF. The CDR3 DNA follows: TGCGCCAGCAATCTCGGGATGGGCACAGATACGCAGTATTTT.

The chain carries TRBV11-2 and TRBJ1-1; possible D gene TRBD1, 5 bases. Germline CDR1 is SGHAT and CDR2 is FQNNGV. V lost 3 bases to trimming and J lost 5 bases, with 16 bases between them. This CDR3 region has 15 residues. Here the CDR3 reads CASSLNRDSGTEAFF. CDR3 DNA sequence: TGTGCCAGCAGCTTGAATCGGGACTCGGGGACTGAAGCTTTCTTT. The variable domain in full, completed from reference TRBV11-2 and TRBJ1-1, reads EAGVAQSPRYKIIEKRQSVAFWCNPISGHATLYWYQQILGQGPKLLIQFQNNGVVDDSQLPKDRFSAERLKGVDSTLKIQPAKLEDSAVYLCASSLNRDSGTEAFFGQGTRLTVV.

The J gene is TRBJ1-4, the V gene TRBV7-2; 9 positions agree with TRBD1. The ends lost 5 bases at V and 8 bases at J; junction bases unmatched: 9. Germline V gene sequence: CDR1 SGHTA, CDR2 FQGNSA. This CDR3 is built from 15 residues. CDR3 protein: CASSAFTGGGEKLFF. CDR3 DNA: TGTGCCAGCAGCGCCTTTACAGGGGGCGGAGAAAAACTGTTTTTT.

The chain uses TRBV29-1 and TRBJ1-2, with D tentatively TRBD1 (6 bases). CDR3 length: 19 residues. The germline V and J ends were trimmed by 1 base and 6 bases, with 30 bases remaining between them. CDR1 is SQVTM, CDR2 ANQGSEA, per germline. CDR3 sequence reads: CSVEGAAGEGTLSSDGYTF. CDR3 coding DNA: TGCAGCGTTGAAGGGGCCGCAGGGGAGGGTACACTGAGCTCGGATGGCTACACCTTC.

The V and J genes are TRBV28 and TRBJ2-1, with D perhaps matching TRBD1 or TRBD2 (5 bases each). The germline gives CDR1 MDHEN, CDR2 SYDVKM. The CDR3 is 13 residues long. V lost 2 bases and J 10 bases, leaving 12 bases between the germline ends. This CDR3 is CASSLNLWGEQFF. DNA for the CDR3: TGTGCCAGCAGTTTAAACCTATGGGGGGAGCAGTTCTTC.

The chain is built from TRBV5-1 and TRBJ2-3, with 9 nucleotides matching TRBD2. Germline lookup yields CDR1 SGHRS and CDR2 YFSETQ. The J segment lost 1 base and the V segment lost 1 base, leaving 7 bases of the junction unmatched. This CDR3 comprises 17 residues. CDR3 in amino acids: CASSLTASGMGTDTQYF. The CDR3, as DNA: TGCGCCAGCAGCTTGACAGCTAGCGGGATGGGCACAGATACGCAGTATTTT.

This clone was seen just once. V usage is TRBV24-1 and J usage is TRBJ2-1; 8 bases are a match to TRBD1. Per germline, CDR1 KGHDR and CDR2 SFDVKD. The CDR3 loop spans 15 amino acids. The V and J ends lost 6 bases and 5 bases, in that order; junction bases with no gene match: 8. The CDR3 coding sequence is TGTGCCACCAGTTCGGCAGGGGGCCCCGACAATGAGCAGTTCTTC. It translates to CATSSAGGPDNEQFF.

The chain recombines TRBV27 with TRBJ2-6, with a weak D call TRBD2 (6 bases). Trimming took off 5 bases at V and 0 bases at J, with 20 bases between the two ends. CDR3 size: 19 residues. Germline CDR1 reads MNHEY; CDR2 reads SMNVEV (reference sequence). CDR3 DNA: TGTGCCAGCAGTCCCGCCGAGGATAGCGGTAGCTCTGGGGCCAACGTCCTGACTTTC. It specifies CASSPAEDSGSSGANVLTF. The full variable domain, rest sourced from reference TRBV27 and TRBJ2-6, is EAQVTQNPRYLITVTGKKLTVTCSQNMNHEYMSWYRQDPGLGLRQIYYSMNVEVTDKGDVPEGYKVSRKEKRNFPLILESPSPNQTSLYFCASSPAEDSGSSGANVLTFGAGSRLTVL.

The chain is built from TRBV9 and TRBJ1-1; D not certain. This CDR3 is built from 13 residues. Germline V gene data show CDR1 as SGDLS and CDR2 as YYNGEE. Trimming pared 2 bases from V and 2 bases from J, leaving 7 bases between. CDR3 bases: TGTGCCAGCAGCGTCGAAATTAACACTGAAGCTTTCTTT. The encoded protein is CASSVEINTEAFF. Full variable domain (remainder filled in from reference TRBV9 and TRBJ1-1): DSGVTQTPKHLITATGQRVTLRCSPRSGDLSVYWYQQSLDQGLQFLIQYYNGEERAKGNILERFSAQQFPDLHSELNLSSLELGDSALYFCASSVEINTEAFFGQGTRLTVV.

The chain combines TRBV7-9 with TRBJ1-5; the D gene is possibly TRBD1 (5 bases). Germline loops: CDR1 SEHNR, CDR2 FQNEAQ (reference sequence). The V gene lost 4 bases and the J gene lost 2 bases, with 15 bases spanning the gap. The CDR3 extends over 16 amino acids. CDR3 region: CASSSNAMGGNQPQHF. DNA of the CDR3: TGTGCCAGCAGCTCCAACGCAATGGGGGGCAATCAGCCCCAGCATTTT.

The chain has TRBV20-1 and TRBJ2-1; D is tentatively TRBD1 or TRBD2 (5 bases each). In germline, CDR1 is DFQATT, CDR2 SNEGSKA (reference sequence). The length of the CDR3 is 10 residues. CDR3 loop: CSGQYNEQFF. DNA of the CDR3: TGCTCGGGGCAGTACAATGAGCAGTTCTTC.